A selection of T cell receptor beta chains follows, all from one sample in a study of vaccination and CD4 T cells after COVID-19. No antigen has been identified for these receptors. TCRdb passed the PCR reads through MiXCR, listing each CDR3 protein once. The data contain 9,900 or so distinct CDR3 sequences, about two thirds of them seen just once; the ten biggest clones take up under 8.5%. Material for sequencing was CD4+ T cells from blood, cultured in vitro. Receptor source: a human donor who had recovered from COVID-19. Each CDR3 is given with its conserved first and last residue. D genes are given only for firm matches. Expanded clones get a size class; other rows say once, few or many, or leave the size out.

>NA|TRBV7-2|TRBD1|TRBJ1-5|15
CASSPGGTGFKPQHF
TGTGCCAGCAGCCCAGGGGGGACAGGGTTTAAGCCCCAGCATTTT
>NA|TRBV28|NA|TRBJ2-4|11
CASSLSNIQYF
TGTGCCAGCAGTTTGTCGAACATTCAGTACTTC
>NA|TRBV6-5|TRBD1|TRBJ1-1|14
CASSSPAGQGTAFF
TGTGCCAGCAGTTCCCCGGCGGGACAGGGGACGGCTTTCTTT
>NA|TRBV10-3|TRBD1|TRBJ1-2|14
CAISYRGLDYGYTF
TGTGCCATCAGTTACAGGGGGCTGGACTATGGCTACACCTTC
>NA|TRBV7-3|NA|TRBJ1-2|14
CASSLGGRTGGYTF
TGTGCCAGCAGCTTAGGAGGGCGGACCGGGGGCTACACCTTC
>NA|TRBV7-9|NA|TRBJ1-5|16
CASSFGYGSAGQPQHF
TGTGCCAGCAGCTTTGGGTACGGCTCGGCGGGGCAGCCCCAGCATTTT
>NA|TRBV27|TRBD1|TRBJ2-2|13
CASRRTGTGELFF
TGTGCCAGCAGAAGGACAGGGACCGGGGAGCTGTTTTTT
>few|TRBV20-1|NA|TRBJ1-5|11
CSASRDQPQHF
TGCAGTGCTTCCCGGGATCAGCCCCAGCATTTT
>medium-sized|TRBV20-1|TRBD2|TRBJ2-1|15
CSASGGLAGVNEQFF
TGCAGTGCTAGTGGGGGGCTAGCGGGAGTCAATGAGCAGTTCTTC
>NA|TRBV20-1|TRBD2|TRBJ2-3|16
CSARLTPAGLADTQYF
TGCAGTGCTAGACTAACCCCAGCGGGGCTGGCTGATACGCAGTATTTT
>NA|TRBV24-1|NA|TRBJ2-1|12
CATNSLANEQFF
TGTGCCACCAACTCCTTGGCCAATGAGCAGTTCTTC
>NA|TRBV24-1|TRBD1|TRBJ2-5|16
CATSDSRGTGWETQYF
TGTGCCACCAGTGATTCCCGCGGGACAGGATGGGAGACCCAGTACTTC
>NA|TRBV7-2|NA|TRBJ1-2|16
CASSLALHRRDYGYTF
TGTGCCAGCAGCTTAGCGCTTCACAGGAGAGACTATGGCTACACCTTC
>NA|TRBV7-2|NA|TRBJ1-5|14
CASSRDNNNQPQHF
TGTGCCAGCAGCCGGGACAACAACAATCAGCCCCAGCATTTT
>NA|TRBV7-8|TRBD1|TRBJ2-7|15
CASRSRTGPSYEQYF
TGTGCCAGCAGGAGTAGGACAGGGCCCTCCTACGAGCAGTACTTC
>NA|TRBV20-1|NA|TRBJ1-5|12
CSARWSGQPQHF
TGCAGTGCTAGGTGGTCAGGTCAGCCCCAGCATTTT
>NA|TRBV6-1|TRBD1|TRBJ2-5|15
CASRKQGAGRETQYF
TGTGCCAGCAGGAAACAGGGGGCTGGGAGGGAGACCCAGTACTTC
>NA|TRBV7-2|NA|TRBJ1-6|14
CASSLVPTNSPLHF
TGTGCCAGCAGCTTAGTCCCGACCAATTCACCCCTCCACTTT
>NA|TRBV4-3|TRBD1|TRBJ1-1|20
CASSQPRAGTGGRGNTEAFF
TGCGCCAGCAGCCAACCTCGGGCCGGGACAGGGGGCCGGGGGAACACTGAAGCTTTCTTT
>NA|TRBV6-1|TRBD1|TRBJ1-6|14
CASSMDRGFDTLHF
TGTGCCAGCAGCATGGACAGGGGGTTCGATACCCTCCACTTT
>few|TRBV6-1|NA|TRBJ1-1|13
CASSDGQPPQAFF
TGTGCCAGCAGTGACGGCCAACCACCACAAGCTTTCTTT
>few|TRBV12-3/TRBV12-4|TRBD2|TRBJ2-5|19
CAPIRGAGGPGGAEETQYF
TGTGCCCCGATTCGGGGAGCGGGAGGGCCGGGGGGGGCGGAAGAGACCCAGTACTTC
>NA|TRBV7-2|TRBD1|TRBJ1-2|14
CASSSPGGTVGYTF
TGTGCCAGCAGCTCCCCAGGGGGGACGGTGGGCTACACCTTC
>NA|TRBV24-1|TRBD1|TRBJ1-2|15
CATSEDGTGGGIFTF
TGTGCCACCAGTGAAGATGGGACAGGGGGCGGTATCTTCACCTTC
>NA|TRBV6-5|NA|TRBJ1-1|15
CASRYRRGRGTEAFF
TGTGCCAGCAGGTACCGCAGGGGAAGGGGGACTGAAGCTTTCTTT
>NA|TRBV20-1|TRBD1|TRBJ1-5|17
CSARDPGGQGVRQPQHF
TGCAGTGCTAGAGACCCCGGAGGACAGGGGGTACGTCAGCCCCAGCATTTT